Shown below are 9 T cell receptor beta chains from a single sample sequenced in a study of cytomegalovirus exposure and HLA in healthy donors. The primer mix had 60 Vbeta and 13 Jbeta primers. The repertoire was sequenced with immunoSEQ multiplex PCR; TCRdb's copy has only in-frame clones and lacks some. The sample consists of 150,000 to 200,000 clones, approximately 78% of them appearing once. Sequenced material: PBMCs. The receptors were sampled from a woman aged 30 to 39 in good health and CMV-seropositive.

The chain uses TRBV5-1 and TRBJ1-2; no clear D. The CDR3 is 13 residues long. Germline V CDR1 and CDR2: SGHRS, YFSETQ. The V gene lost 6 bases and the J gene lost 5 bases, with 14 bases spanning the gap. CDR3 amino acids: CASKRESGYGYTF. CDR3 coding DNA: TGCGCCAGCAAGAGGGAGTCTGGTTATGGCTACACCTTC.

The chain uses TRBV7-8 and TRBJ2-1; D ambiguous. Looked up from germline, CDR1 is SGHVS and CDR2 is FQNEAQ. The CDR3 extends over 17 amino acids. V was pared by 4 bases and J by 6 bases, with 22 bases between. CDR3 coding DNA: TGTGCCAGCAGCTCCCGTCCGCTTCGCGGAGCCGGCAATGAGCAGTTCTTC. This gives the protein CASSSRPLRGAGNEQFF.

The rearrangement links TRBV5-1 to TRBJ2-3, with 8 positions matching TRBD2. Germline V gene lookup returns CDR1 SGHRS and CDR2 YFSETQ. The CDR3 sequence is 14 residues long. The V and J ends lost 7 bases and 3 bases, in that order; junction bases with no gene match: 7. CDR3 region: CASLSTGGTDTQYF. The CDR3 region has the DNA TGCGCCAGCCTCTCGACGGGGGGGACAGATACGCAGTATTTT.

The chain joins TRBV5-1 to TRBJ2-2; 8 nucleotides align to TRBD1. Germline V gene data show CDR1 as SGHRS and CDR2 as YFSETQ. V lost 1 base and J lost 5; bases outside the gene matches: 4. This CDR3 is 15 amino acids long. CDR3 in DNA: TGCGCCAGCAGCTTGACAGGGGGTGAGACCGGGGAGCTGTTTTTT. It translates to CASSLTGGETGELFF.

The chain has TRBV5-1 and TRBJ2-3, with TRBD2 matching over 8 bases. CDR1 and CDR2 (germline): SGHRS, YFSETQ. The CDR3 length is 15 residues. The J segment lost 0 bases and the V segment lost 4 bases, leaving 4 bases of the junction unmatched. The CDR3 loop is CASSVLAGSTDTQYF. CDR3 in DNA: TGCGCCAGCAGCGTCTTAGCGGGGAGCACAGATACGCAGTATTTT.

The chain is built from TRBV7-2 and TRBJ2-7; TRBD2 aligns across 11 bases. This CDR3 region has 13 residues. From germline, CDR1 is SGHTA and CDR2 FQGNSA. Losses at the gene ends were 6 bases for V and 2 bases for J; bases not matched to a gene: 0. CDR3 nucleotide sequence: TGTGCCAGCAGGACTAGCGGGACCTACGAGCAGTACTTC. Translated, it gives CASRTSGTYEQYF. Together with reference TRBV7-2 and TRBJ2-7, the CDR3 gives the full variable domain: GAGVSQSPSNKVTEKGKDVELRCDPISGHTALYWYRQSLGQGLEFLIYFQGNSAPDKSGLPSDRFSAERTGGSVSTLTIQRTQQEDSAVYLCASRTSGTYEQYFGPGTRLTVT.

The genes are TRBV19 and TRBJ2-2; the D gene is possibly TRBD2 (5 bases). The CDR3 contains 15 residues. In germline, CDR1 is LNHDA, CDR2 SQIVND (reference sequence). V gave up 6 bases and J gave up 5 bases, with 16 bases separating them. CDR3 region: CASSPGRGRTGELFF. DNA for the CDR3: TGTGCCAGTAGCCCGGGGAGAGGAAGGACCGGGGAGCTGTTTTTT.

CDR3 protein: CASSLVGLGTDTQYF. In nucleotides, the CDR3 is TGCGCCAGCAGCTTGGTGGGGCTCGGCACAGATACGCAGTATTTT. The chain links TRBV5-1 to TRBJ2-3; D perhaps matches TRBD1 (5 bases). CDR3 length: 15 amino acids. V lost 0 bases, J lost 1 base, and 9 bases lay in between. Looked up from germline, CDR1 is SGHRS and CDR2 is YFSETQ.

The rearrangement links TRBV11-2 to TRBJ2-5; 7 nucleotides align to TRBD2. This CDR3 spans 14 amino acids. J was trimmed by 2 bases and V by 1 base; bases with no gene match: 1. Germline CDR1 and CDR2: SGHAT and FQNNGV. The CDR3 DNA is TGTGCCAGCAGCTTAGGGGACTATCAAGAGACCCAGTACTTC. Amino acids: CASSLGDYQETQYF.